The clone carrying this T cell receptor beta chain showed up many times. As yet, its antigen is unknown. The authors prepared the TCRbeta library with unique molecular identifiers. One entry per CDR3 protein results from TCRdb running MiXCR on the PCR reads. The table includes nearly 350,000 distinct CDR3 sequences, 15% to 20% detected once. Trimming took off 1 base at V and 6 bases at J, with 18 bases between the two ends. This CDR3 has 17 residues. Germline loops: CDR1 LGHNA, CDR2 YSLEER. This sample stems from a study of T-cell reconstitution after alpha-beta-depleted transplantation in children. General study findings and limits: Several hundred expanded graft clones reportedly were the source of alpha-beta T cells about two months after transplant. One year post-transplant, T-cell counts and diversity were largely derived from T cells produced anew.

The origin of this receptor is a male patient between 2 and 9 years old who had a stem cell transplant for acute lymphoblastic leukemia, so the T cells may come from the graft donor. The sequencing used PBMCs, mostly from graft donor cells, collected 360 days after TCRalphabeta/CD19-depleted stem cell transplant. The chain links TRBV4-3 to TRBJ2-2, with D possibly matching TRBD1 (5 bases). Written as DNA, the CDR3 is TGCGCCAGCAGCCAAGTGGGCCAAGGGGTTGGTTCCGGGGAGCTGTTTTTT. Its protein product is CASSQVGQGVGSGELFF.